The T cell receptor (beta chain) under discussion was sequenced for a study of cytomegalovirus exposure and HLA in healthy donors. The V gene's germline CDR1 is ENHRY and CDR2 SYGVKD. Trimming removed 9 bases from V and 2 bases from J; junction bases left unmatched: 5. The CDR3 spans 13 residues. The PCR made use of 60 Vbeta and 13 Jbeta primers. The method was immunoSEQ multiplex PCR; TCRdb's version includes in-frame clones alone and lacks a portion of them. Seen here are some 140,000 clones, 65% to 80% observed once, and the top ten hold around 3%. Input material: PBMCs. This sequence joins TRBV10-3 and TRBJ2-5; 8 positions match TRBD1. This clonotype was obtained from a man aged 40-49 years in good health and CMV-seronegative. The CDR3 DNA reads as TGTGCCATAGGACAGGGTGAGCAAGAGACCCAGTACTTC. It is translated as CAIGQGEQETQYF.